This T cell receptor (beta chain) was sequenced in a study of glioma-infiltrating T cells. The length of the CDR3 is 11 residues. Trimming removed 3 bases at V and 10 bases at J, with 8 bases between. CDR1 is SGHTA, CDR2 FQGNSA, per germline. Amplification of TCR alpha and beta CDR3 regions from RNA used iRepertoire nested multiplex PCR. MiXCR, run by TCRdb on the multiplex PCR reads, gives a single entry per CDR3 protein. In the table there are fewer than 110,000 distinct CDR3 sequences, around 31% of which are singletons. This clonotype appeared many times. The material sequenced was glioma tissue, nonneoplastic brain tissue, or PBMCs (not recorded which). The sequence was collected from a human donor with low-grade glioma or glioblastoma, undergoing nonglioma brain surgery, or in good health (not recorded which). The rearrangement uses TRBV7-2 and TRBJ2-3, with D unresolved. CDR3 nucleotides: TGTGCCAGCAGCTTTGGGTCGCCGCAGTATTTT. This translates into CASSFGSPQYF.